The 32 T cell receptor beta chains given below trace back to one sample, sequenced in a study of graft-versus-host responses after intestinal transplantation. These receptors are not linked to any known antigen. The table came from immunoSEQ multiplex PCR; TCRdb's copy has only in-frame clones and leaves some out. Of some 86,000 clones listed, around 89% were seen once; the top ten hold approximately 0.28%. The specimen was unstimulated CD4+ T cells sorted from spleen or lymph node cells, collected before transplant. These TCRs come from a human donor who was the organ donor for an intestinal transplant.

The rearrangement joins TRBV18 to TRBJ2-7; possibly TRBD1 for D (5 bases). The V end lost 4 bases, the J end lost 1 base, and 11 bases lay between the germline ends. The CDR3 length is 14 residues. Germline V gene lookup returns CDR1 KGHSH and CDR2 LQKENI. The CDR3, as DNA: TGTGCCAGCTCACGGGGAAGGGGATCCTACGAGCAGTACTTC. It specifies CASSRGRGSYEQYF. Together with reference TRBV18 and TRBJ2-7, the CDR3 gives the full variable domain: NAGVMQNPRHLVRRRGQEARLRCSPMKGHSHVYWYRQLPEEGLKFMVYLQKENIIDESGMPKERFSAEFPKEGPSILRIQQVVRGDSAAYFCASSRGRGSYEQYFGPGTRLTVT.

The V call is TRBV25-1, the J call TRBJ1-1, with 9 bases aligning to TRBD1. The CDR3 consists of 14 residues. Germline values: CDR1 MGHDK, CDR2 SYGVNS. V dropped 4 bases and J dropped 3; count of bases not matched to a gene: 3. The CDR3 spells CASSGRQGDTEAFF. The CDR3 DNA sequence: TGTGCCAGCAGTGGGAGACAGGGGGACACTGAAGCTTTCTTT.

The V and J genes are TRBV6-6 and TRBJ1-2; 8 bases fit TRBD1. The V segment lost 6 bases and the J segment 2 bases; nucleotides outside the gene matches: 2. The germline CDR1 and CDR2 sequences are MNHNY and SVGAGI (reference sequence). This CDR3 spans 13 amino acids. CDR3 amino acids: CASRRTGNYGYTF. In DNA, the CDR3 is TGTGCCAGCAGAAGGACAGGGAACTATGGCTACACCTTC.

The V call is TRBV14, the J call TRBJ1-3, with D uncertain. The CDR3 runs 13 residues. The germline gives CDR1 SGHDN, CDR2 FVKESK. Trimming stripped 1 base from V and 4 bases from J, with 5 bases between. The DNA for the CDR3 is TGTGCCAGCAGCCAAGTCAGGGGAAACACCATATATTTT. Translating gives CASSQVRGNTIYF.

This rearrangement joins TRBV18 to TRBJ2-3; 7 bases fit TRBD2. There are 16 residues in the CDR3. The germline V gene encodes CDR1 KGHSH and CDR2 LQKENI. Unmatched junction bases numbered 7, after V lost 3 bases and J lost 1 base. The CDR3 protein is CASSPILAVGTDTQYF. The CDR3 DNA reads TGTGCCAGCTCACCGATCCTAGCGGTCGGCACAGATACGCAGTATTTT.

The chain recombines TRBV4-1 with TRBJ1-2; 7 bases fit TRBD1. The CDR3 is 17 residues long. V shed 6 bases, J shed 5 bases, and the junction held 18 bases outside the gene matches. The V gene's germline CDR1 is MGHRA and CDR2 YSYEKL. DNA of the CDR3: TGCGCCAGCAGACTACAAGCCGGGACAGCGATGGGGTATGGCTACACCTTC. Translation: CASRLQAGTAMGYGYTF.

V gene TRBV19 combines with J gene TRBJ1-5, with 10 positions matching TRBD1. With 7 bases clipped from V and 5 bases from J, the junction kept 8 bases outside the gene matches. Germline-derived CDR1 and CDR2 are LNHDA and SQIVND (reference sequence). CDR3 length equals 15 residues. The CDR3 sequence: CASMPRDRGYQPQHF. As DNA, the CDR3 is TGTGCCAGTATGCCCCGGGACAGGGGTTATCAGCCCCAGCATTTT.

The rearrangement joins TRBV5-5 to TRBJ2-3, with TRBD1 identical over 7 bases. The germline gives CDR1 SGHKS, CDR2 YYEKEE (reference sequence). This CDR3 is built from 16 residues. V trimming: 1 base; J trimming: 0 bases; junction bases outside the gene matches: 5. CDR3 region: CASSLLPGQSTDTQYF. The DNA for the CDR3 is TGTGCCAGCAGCTTGTTACCGGGACAGAGCACAGATACGCAGTATTTT.

V usage is TRBV11-2 and J usage is TRBJ1-5, with 10 bases that match TRBD1. The CDR3 covers 16 residues. The V gene's germline CDR1 is SGHAT and CDR2 FQNNGV. V was pared by 5 bases and J by 6 bases, with 10 bases of the junction left unmatched. CDR3 nucleotide sequence: TGTGCCAGCAGCCCTCTGACAGGGGGCGACGGTCAGCCCCAGCATTTT. It codes for CASSPLTGGDGQPQHF.

This chain links TRBV6-5 with TRBJ1-1; TRBD1 matches at 7 bases. The germline V gene encodes CDR1 MNHEY and CDR2 SVGAGI. V gave up 0 bases and J gave up 3 bases; unmatched junction bases: 4. The CDR3 covers 15 residues. DNA for the CDR3: TGTGCCAGCAGTTACTCGATTACAGGGGACACTGAAGCTTTCTTT. Its protein is CASSYSITGDTEAFF.

This chain links TRBV9 with TRBJ2-5; TRBD1 might be the D (5 bases). V lost 4 bases to trimming and J lost 5 bases, with 15 bases between them. The germline CDR1 and CDR2 sequences are SGDLS and YYNGEE. The CDR3 is 14 residues long. CDR3 residues: CASSPNTKGETQYF. DNA of the CDR3: TGTGCCAGCAGCCCAAACACGAAGGGGGAGACCCAGTACTTC.

V gene TRBV11-2 combines with J gene TRBJ2-1; 12 bases fit TRBD2. V shed 4 bases and J 4 bases; nucleotides not matched to a gene: 11. Germline CDR1 SGHAT, CDR2 FQNNGV. The CDR3 totals 18 residues. The CDR3 sequence: CASSWRVASGREYNEQFF. The CDR3, as DNA: TGTGCCAGCAGCTGGCGGGTGGCTAGCGGGAGGGAATACAATGAGCAGTTCTTC.

CDR3: CASFRGGNVNNEQFF. In nucleotides, the CDR3 is TGTGCCAGCTTCCGGGGCGGGAACGTGAACAATGAGCAGTTCTTC. The gene calls are TRBV27 and TRBJ2-1, with D maybe TRBD2 (6 bases). Trimming removed 8 bases at V and 5 bases at J, with 19 bases between. Germline loops: CDR1 MNHEY, CDR2 SMNVEV (reference sequence). The CDR3 length is 15 residues.

CDR3 sequence (DNA): TGTGCCAGCTCACCTTCTCAGATAGCGGGAGGACCTGAGCAGTTCTTC. Its translation: CASSPSQIAGGPEQFF. The chain joins TRBV18 to TRBJ2-1; TRBD2 agrees at 10 bases. Germline V gene lookup returns CDR1 KGHSH and CDR2 LQKENI. This CDR3 is 16 amino acids long. V gave up 3 bases and J gave up 9 bases; unmatched junction bases: 11.

V and J are TRBV6-1 and TRBJ2-1; D unresolved. Germline V gene lookup returns CDR1 MNHNS and CDR2 SASEGT. The CDR3 contains 13 residues. V was trimmed by 1 base and J by 9 bases, leaving 10 bases between them. The CDR3 DNA reads TGTGCCAGCAGTGAAGGCGGCTTCAGTGAGCAGTTCTTC. Its protein product is CASSEGGFSEQFF.

V and J are TRBV7-9 and TRBJ1-2; D is possibly TRBD1 (6 bases). The V and J ends lost 5 bases and 8 bases respectively, with 15 bases between them. From germline, CDR1 is SEHNR and CDR2 FQNEAQ (reference sequence). The CDR3 has 13 amino acids. The CDR3 here is CASSLLQGRGYTF. The CDR3 DNA is TGTGCCAGCAGCCTCCTACAGGGCAGGGGCTACACCTTC.

The rearrangement joins TRBV27 to TRBJ2-7; 11 nucleotides match TRBD2. Per the germline V gene, CDR1 is MNHEY and CDR2 is SMNVEV (reference sequence). The CDR3 length is 15 residues. With 5 bases clipped from V and 7 bases from J, the junction kept 10 bases outside the gene matches. CDR3 sequence reads: CASSELAGVSWEQYF. As DNA, the CDR3 is TGTGCCAGCAGTGAACTAGCGGGAGTCTCGTGGGAGCAGTACTTC.

The chain uses TRBV5-5 and TRBJ1-1; D is uncertain. The CDR3 consists of 16 residues. Germline V gene lookup returns CDR1 SGHKS and CDR2 YYEKEE (reference sequence). V lost 5 bases and J 7 bases, leaving 24 bases between the germline ends. The chain's CDR3 is CASRHQKQRGLFEAFF. CDR3 sequence (DNA): TGTGCCAGCAGGCACCAAAAACAGAGAGGACTATTTGAAGCTTTCTTT.

The sample holds a few counts of this clone. The chain has TRBV5-1 and TRBJ2-7; possible D gene TRBD2, 7 bases. The CDR3 runs 15 residues. CDR1 SGHRS and CDR2 YFSETQ come from the germline V gene. Trimming removed 0 bases from V and 1 base from J, with 11 bases in between. CDR3 residues: CASSLGGGGSYEQYF. Here the CDR3 DNA reads TGCGCCAGCAGCTTGGGGGGGGGCGGGTCCTACGAGCAGTACTTC.

The chain employs TRBV5-1 and TRBJ2-7, with D tentatively TRBD2 (6 bases). CDR3 length: 14 amino acids. The germline V gene has CDR1 SGHRS and CDR2 YFSETQ. The V end lost 4 bases, the J end lost 4 bases, and 15 bases lay between the germline ends. CDR3 in DNA: TGCGCCAGCAGCCTCCTCACGGCGGGATACGAGCAGTACTTC. As protein: CASSLLTAGYEQYF. The full variable domain, its missing parts supplied by reference TRBV5-1 and TRBJ2-7, is KAGVTQTPRYLIKTRGQQVTLSCSPISGHRSVSWYQQTPGQGLQFLFEYFSETQRNKGNFPGRFSGRQFSNSRSEMNVSTLELGDSALYLCASSLLTAGYEQYFGPGTRLTVT.

Comment on this clone: Other DNA variants within this sample encode the same CDR3. V and J are TRBV20-1 and TRBJ1-1, with 8 bases that match TRBD1. The CDR3 runs 11 residues. V lost 6 bases to trimming and J lost 3 bases; unmatched junction nucleotides: 0. From germline, CDR1 is DFQATT and CDR2 SNEGSKA (reference sequence). CDR3 loop: CSATGDTEAFF. In nucleotides, the CDR3 is TGCAGTGCGACAGGGGACACTGAAGCTTTCTTT.

The chain joins TRBV29-1 to TRBJ1-1; 9 bases align to TRBD1. Germline CDR1 reads SQVTM; CDR2 reads ANQGSEA. The V segment lost 5 bases and the J segment 11 bases; nucleotides outside the gene matches: 18. The CDR3 length is 15 residues. The CDR3 DNA sequence: TGCAGCGTTATCGGACAGGGGAGGAACAGTGATCAGGCTTTCTTT. Its protein product is CSVIGQGRNSDQAFF.

This chain links TRBV2 with TRBJ1-1, with D tentatively TRBD1 (6 bases). CDR1 and CDR2 (germline): SNHLY, FYNNEI. The length of the CDR3 is 13 residues. Trimming removed 6 bases at V and 1 base at J, with 9 bases between. CDR3 nucleotide sequence: TGTGCCAGCAGGGAGGACAGGAACACTGAAGCTTTCTTT. Translating gives CASREDRNTEAFF. Full variable domain (rest looked up from reference TRBV2 and TRBJ1-1): EPEVTQTPSHQVTQMGQEVILRCVPISNHLYFYWYRQILGQKVEFLVSFYNNEISEKSEIFDDQFSVERPDGSNFTLKIRSTKLEDSAMYFCASREDRNTEAFFGQGTRLTVV.

This clone was seen more than once but under ten times. The genes are TRBV6-4 and TRBJ2-7; D is undetermined. Germline values: CDR1 MRHNA, CDR2 SNTAGT. V gave up 4 bases and J gave up 4 bases, with 14 bases separating them. The CDR3 totals 14 residues. CDR3 DNA sequence: TGTGCCAGCAGTGTTCCCAAACCAGAATACGAGCAGTACTTC. Translation gives CASSVPKPEYEQYF.

V usage is TRBV27 and J usage is TRBJ2-1; maybe TRBD1 (5 bases). Germline lookup yields CDR1 MNHEY and CDR2 SMNVEV (reference sequence). V lost 5 bases and J lost 1, with 12 bases in between. The CDR3 is 15 amino acids. The CDR3 region has the DNA TGTGCCAGCAGTCGGGCAGGGCCTTCCTACAATGAGCAGTTCTTC. Translated, it gives CASSRAGPSYNEQFF.

This clone was seen just once. The chain has TRBV6-1 and TRBJ2-3; 7 bases map to TRBD2. Germline V gene data show CDR1 as MNHNS and CDR2 as SASEGT. The CDR3 contains 16 residues. The ends lost 2 bases at V and 2 bases at J; junction bases unmatched: 7. The CDR3 DNA is TGTGCCAGCAGTGAAAGGCCTAGCGGATACACAGATACGCAGTATTTT. It encodes CASSERPSGYTDTQYF.

The chain has TRBV7-2 and TRBJ2-5, with D perhaps TRBD1 (6 bases). Germline V gives CDR1 SGHTA, CDR2 FQGNSA. The CDR3 has 13 residues. V gave up 1 base and J gave up 5 bases, with 8 bases separating them. CDR3 bases: TGTGCCAGCAGCTTAGTTCAGGGGGAGACCCAGTACTTC. Amino acid sequence: CASSLVQGETQYF.

The V and J genes are TRBV6-5 and TRBJ2-3; D remains unclear. Germline V CDR1 and CDR2: MNHEY, SVGAGI. V dropped 5 bases and J dropped 5 bases, with 14 bases sitting between them. The CDR3 has 14 residues. In nucleotides, the CDR3 is TGTGCCAGCAGTCCAGAGAGGCGCGGAGATACGCAGTATTTT. Protein product: CASSPERRGDTQYF.

Written as DNA, the CDR3 is TGCAGTGCTACAGGGGGATATGGCTACACCTTC. It codes for CSATGGYGYTF. This chain joins TRBV20-1 and TRBJ1-2, with 7 bases aligning to TRBD1. This CDR3 has 11 residues. Germline CDR1 DFQATT, CDR2 SNEGSKA (reference sequence). Trimming took 4 bases from V and 5 from J; bases not matched to a gene: 1.

The rearrangement joins TRBV7-8 to TRBJ2-1, with 9 positions matching TRBD2. This CDR3 is 14 amino acids long. Looked up from germline, CDR1 is SGHVS and CDR2 is FQNEAQ. Trimming took 4 bases from V and 7 from J; bases not matched to a gene: 5. The CDR3 nucleotides read TGTGCCAGCAGCTATAGCGGGGGATGGAATGAGCAGTTCTTC. This codes for CASSYSGGWNEQFF. The full variable domain, completed using reference TRBV7-8 and TRBJ2-1, is GAGVSQSPRYKVAKRGQDVALRCDPISGHVSLFWYQQALGQGPEFLTYFQNEAQLDKSGLPSDRFFAERPEGSVSTLKIQRTQQEDSAVYLCASSYSGGWNEQFFGPGTRLTVL.

The chain links TRBV7-8 to TRBJ1-1; TRBD1 aligns across 8 bases. Germline V CDR1 and CDR2: SGHVS, FQNEAQ. The junction had 5 bases not matched to a gene; V was cut back by 2 bases and J by 9 bases. This CDR3 has 13 amino acids. CDR3 DNA sequence: TGTGCCAGCAGCTTATATGGGGACAGGCAAGCTTTCTTT. The encoded protein is CASSLYGDRQAFF.

The gene calls are TRBV2 and TRBJ1-2, with a possible D match to TRBD1 (6 bases). CDR1 SNHLY and CDR2 FYNNEI come from the germline V gene. This CDR3 spans 13 amino acids. V gave up 6 bases and J gave up 3 bases, with 11 bases separating them. The CDR3 spells CASRVGGDYGYTF. The CDR3 DNA follows: TGTGCCAGCAGGGTAGGGGGAGACTATGGCTACACCTTC.